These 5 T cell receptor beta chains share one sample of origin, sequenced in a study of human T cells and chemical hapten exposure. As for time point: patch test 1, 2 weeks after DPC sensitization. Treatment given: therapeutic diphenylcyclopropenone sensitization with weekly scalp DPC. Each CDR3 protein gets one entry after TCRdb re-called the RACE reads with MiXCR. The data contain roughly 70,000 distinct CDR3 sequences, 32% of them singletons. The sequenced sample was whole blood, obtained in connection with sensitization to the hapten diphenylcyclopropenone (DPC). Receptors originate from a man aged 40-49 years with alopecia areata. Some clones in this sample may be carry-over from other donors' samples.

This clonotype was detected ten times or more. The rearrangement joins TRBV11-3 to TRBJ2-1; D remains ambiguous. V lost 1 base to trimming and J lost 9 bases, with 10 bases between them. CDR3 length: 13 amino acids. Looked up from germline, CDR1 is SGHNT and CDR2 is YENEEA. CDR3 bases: TGTGCCAGCAGCTTAGTTAGGAACGGTGAGCAGTTCTTC. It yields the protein CASSLVRNGEQFF.

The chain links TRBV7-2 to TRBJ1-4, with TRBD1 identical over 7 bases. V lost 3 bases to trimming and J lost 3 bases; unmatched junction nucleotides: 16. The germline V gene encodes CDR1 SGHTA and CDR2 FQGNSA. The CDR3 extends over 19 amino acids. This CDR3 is CASSFTYDRVFPSNEKLFF. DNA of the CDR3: TGTGCCAGCAGCTTTACCTACGACAGGGTCTTTCCGTCTAATGAAAAACTGTTTTTT.

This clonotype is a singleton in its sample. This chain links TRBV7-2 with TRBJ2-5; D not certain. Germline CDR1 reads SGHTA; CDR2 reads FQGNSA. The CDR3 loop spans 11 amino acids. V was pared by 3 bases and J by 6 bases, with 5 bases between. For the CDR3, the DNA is TGTGCCAGCAGCTTGCAGAAGACCCAGTACTTC. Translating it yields CASSLQKTQYF.

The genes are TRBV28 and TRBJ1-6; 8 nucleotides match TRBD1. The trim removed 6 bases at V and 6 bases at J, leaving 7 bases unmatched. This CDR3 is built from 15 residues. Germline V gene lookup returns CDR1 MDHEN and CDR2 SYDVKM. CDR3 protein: CASSRRQGANSPLHF. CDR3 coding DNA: TGTGCCAGCAGCCGTCGTCAGGGGGCTAATTCACCCCTCCACTTT.

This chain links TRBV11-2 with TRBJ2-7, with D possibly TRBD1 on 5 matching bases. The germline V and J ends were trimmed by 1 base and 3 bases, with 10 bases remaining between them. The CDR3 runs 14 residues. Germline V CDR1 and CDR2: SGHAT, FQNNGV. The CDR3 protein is CASSLAAGLYEQYF. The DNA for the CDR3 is TGTGCCAGCAGCTTAGCGGCAGGGCTCTACGAGCAGTACTTC.